The sequence of this TCR beta chain was determined in a study of identical twins' blood T cells. This clonotype occurred many times. TCRdb independently ran MiXCR on the 5' RACE reads; one entry per CDR3 protein. The sample records around 380,000 distinct CDR3 sequences, about 28% being singletons. V lost 4 bases, J lost 0 bases, and 6 bases lay in between. Germline loops: CDR1 SQVTM, CDR2 ANQGSEA. This CDR3 has 12 amino acids. Material for sequencing was PBMCs. The V gene is TRBV29-1, the J gene TRBJ1-1, with D hard to call. The receptor's source is a woman between 18 and 49 years old in good health. The DNA for the CDR3 is TGCAGCGTTGCCAGATTGAACACTGAAGCTTTCTTT. Its translation is CSVARLNTEAFF.